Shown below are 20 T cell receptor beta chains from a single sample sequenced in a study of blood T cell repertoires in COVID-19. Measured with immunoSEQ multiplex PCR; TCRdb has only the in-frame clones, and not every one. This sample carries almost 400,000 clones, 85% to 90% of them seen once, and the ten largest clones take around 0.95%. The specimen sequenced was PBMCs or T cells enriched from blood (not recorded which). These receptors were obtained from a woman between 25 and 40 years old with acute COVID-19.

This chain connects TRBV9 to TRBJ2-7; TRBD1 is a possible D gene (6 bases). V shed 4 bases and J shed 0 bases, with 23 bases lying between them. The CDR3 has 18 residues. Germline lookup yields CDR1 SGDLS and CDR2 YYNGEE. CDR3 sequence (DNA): TGTGCCAGCAGCTCCCGAGGACAGAAACTGGGGGACTCCTACGAGCAGTACTTC. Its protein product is CASSSRGQKLGDSYEQYF.

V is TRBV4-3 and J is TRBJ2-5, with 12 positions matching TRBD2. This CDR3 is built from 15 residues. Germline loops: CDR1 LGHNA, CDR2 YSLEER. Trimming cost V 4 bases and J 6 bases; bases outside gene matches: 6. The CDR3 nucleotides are TGCGCCAGCAGCCCAACCCTAGCGGGGGGGCAGACCCAGTACTTC. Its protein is CASSPTLAGGQTQYF.

The CDR3 bases are TGTGCCAGCAGCCCGACAGGGACGATTCCCTACAATGAGCAGTTCTTC. Translated: CASSPTGTIPYNEQFF. The V and J genes are TRBV11-3 and TRBJ2-1, with TRBD1 matching 7 bases. There are 16 residues in the CDR3. V lost 5 bases, J lost 2 bases, and 9 bases stayed unmatched. The V gene's germline CDR1 is SGHNT and CDR2 YENEEA.

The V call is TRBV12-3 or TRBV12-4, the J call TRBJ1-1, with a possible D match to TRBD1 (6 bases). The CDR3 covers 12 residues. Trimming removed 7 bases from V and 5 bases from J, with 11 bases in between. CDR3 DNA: TGTGCCAGCATTCAGGGGAGAACTGAAGCTTTCTTT. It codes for CASIQGRTEAFF.

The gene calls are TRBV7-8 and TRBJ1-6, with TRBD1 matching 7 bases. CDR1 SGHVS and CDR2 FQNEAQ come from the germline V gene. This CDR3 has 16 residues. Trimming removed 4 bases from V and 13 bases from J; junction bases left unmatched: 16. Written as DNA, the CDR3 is TGTGCCAGCAGCTCGTACCTACAGGGGCCGAATCCCCCCCTCCACTTT. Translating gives CASSSYLQGPNPPLHF.

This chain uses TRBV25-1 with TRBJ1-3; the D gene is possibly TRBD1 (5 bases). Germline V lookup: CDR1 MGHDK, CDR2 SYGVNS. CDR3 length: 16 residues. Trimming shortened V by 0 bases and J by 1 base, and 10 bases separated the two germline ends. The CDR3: CASSEYPGNSGNTIYF. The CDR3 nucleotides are TGTGCCAGCAGTGAATACCCAGGGAATTCTGGAAACACCATATATTTT.

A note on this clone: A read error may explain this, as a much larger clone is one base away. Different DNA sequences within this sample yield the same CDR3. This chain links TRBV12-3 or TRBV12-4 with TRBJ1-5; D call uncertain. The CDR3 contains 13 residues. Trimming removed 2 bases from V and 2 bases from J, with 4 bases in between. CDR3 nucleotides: TGTGCCAGCAGTTTACAGGGCAATCAGCCCCAGCATTTT. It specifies CASSLQGNQPQHF.

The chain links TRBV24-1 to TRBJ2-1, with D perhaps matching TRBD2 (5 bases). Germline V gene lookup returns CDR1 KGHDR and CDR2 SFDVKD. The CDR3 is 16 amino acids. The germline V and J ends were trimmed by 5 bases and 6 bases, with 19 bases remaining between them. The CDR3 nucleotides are TGTGCCACCAGTGCGACCGTCTGGGAGCGGAGCAATGAGCAGTTCTTC. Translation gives CATSATVWERSNEQFF.

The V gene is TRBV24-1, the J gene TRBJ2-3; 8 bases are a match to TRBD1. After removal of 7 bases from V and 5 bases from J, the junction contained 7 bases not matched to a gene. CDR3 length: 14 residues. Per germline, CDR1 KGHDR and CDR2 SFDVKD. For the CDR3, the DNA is TGTGCCACCAGCCAGGGGGCGCCGGGAGATACGCAGTATTTT. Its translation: CATSQGAPGDTQYF.

The DNA of the CDR3 is TGTGCCAGCAGCGAGAGGGACAACCACTACGAGCAGTACTTC. Translated: CASSERDNHYEQYF. The chain employs TRBV11-3 and TRBJ2-7, with TRBD1 as a possible D gene (6 bases). Deletions cut 5 bases from V and 3 bases from J, with 14 bases between. Looked up from germline, CDR1 is SGHNT and CDR2 is YENEEA. The CDR3 runs to 14 residues.

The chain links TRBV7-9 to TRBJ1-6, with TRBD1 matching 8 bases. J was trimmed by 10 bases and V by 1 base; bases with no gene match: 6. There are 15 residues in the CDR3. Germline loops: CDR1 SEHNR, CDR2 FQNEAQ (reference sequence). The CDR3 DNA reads TGTGCCAGCAGCTTAGTGCGGACAGGGAACTCACCCCTCCACTTT. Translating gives CASSLVRTGNSPLHF. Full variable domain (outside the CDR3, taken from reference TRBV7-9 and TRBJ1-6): DTGVSQNPRHKITKRGQNVTFRCDPISEHNRLYWYRQTLGQGPEFLTYFQNEAQLEKSRLLSDRFSAERPKGSFSTLEIQRTEQGDSAMYLCASSLVRTGNSPLHFGNGTRLTVT.

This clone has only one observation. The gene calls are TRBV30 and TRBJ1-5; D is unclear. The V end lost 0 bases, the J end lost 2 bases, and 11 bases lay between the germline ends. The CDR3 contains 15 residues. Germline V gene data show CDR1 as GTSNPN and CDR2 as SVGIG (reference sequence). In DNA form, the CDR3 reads TGTGCCTGGAGTGTACGGTCACTCGGCAATCAGCCCCAGCATTTT. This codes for CAWSVRSLGNQPQHF.

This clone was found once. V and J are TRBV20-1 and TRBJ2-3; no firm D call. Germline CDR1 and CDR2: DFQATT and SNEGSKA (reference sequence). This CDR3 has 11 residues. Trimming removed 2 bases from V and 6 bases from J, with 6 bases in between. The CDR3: CSARSPDTQYF. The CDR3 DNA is TGCAGTGCTAGATCTCCCGATACGCAGTATTTT.

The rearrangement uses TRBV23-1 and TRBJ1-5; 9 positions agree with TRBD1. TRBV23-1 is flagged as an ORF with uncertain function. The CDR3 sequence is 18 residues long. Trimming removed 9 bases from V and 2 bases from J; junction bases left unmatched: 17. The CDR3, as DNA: TGCGCCAGTAACACCCTTCCGGGACAGGGATTCGGCAATCAGCCCCAGCATTTT. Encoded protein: CASNTLPGQGFGNQPQHF.

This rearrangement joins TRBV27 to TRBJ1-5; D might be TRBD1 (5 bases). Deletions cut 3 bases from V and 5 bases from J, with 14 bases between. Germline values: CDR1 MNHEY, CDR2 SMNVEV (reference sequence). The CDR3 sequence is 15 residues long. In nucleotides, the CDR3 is TGTGCCAGCAGTTTTCGGGCAGGGCCCGATCAGCCCCAGCATTTT. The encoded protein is CASSFRAGPDQPQHF.

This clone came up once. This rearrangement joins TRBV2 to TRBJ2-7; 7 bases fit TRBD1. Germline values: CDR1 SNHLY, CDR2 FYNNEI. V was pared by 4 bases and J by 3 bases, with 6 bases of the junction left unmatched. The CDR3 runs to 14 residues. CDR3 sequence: CASSGQGEGYEQYF. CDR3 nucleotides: TGTGCCAGCAGTGGACAGGGAGAAGGCTACGAGCAGTACTTC.

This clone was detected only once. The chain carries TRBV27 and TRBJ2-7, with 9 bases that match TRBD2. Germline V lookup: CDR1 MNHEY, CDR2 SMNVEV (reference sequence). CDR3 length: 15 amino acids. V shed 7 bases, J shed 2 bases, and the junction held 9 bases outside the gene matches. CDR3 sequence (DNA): TGTGCCAGCAATTCGTTAGCGGGGGCAACCTACGAGCAGTACTTC. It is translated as CASNSLAGATYEQYF.

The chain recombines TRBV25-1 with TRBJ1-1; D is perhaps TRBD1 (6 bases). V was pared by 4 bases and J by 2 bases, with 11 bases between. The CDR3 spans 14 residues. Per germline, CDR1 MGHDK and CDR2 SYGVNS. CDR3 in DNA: TGTGCCAGCAGTGTCAGGGGCCTCAACACTGAAGCTTTCTTT. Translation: CASSVRGLNTEAFF.

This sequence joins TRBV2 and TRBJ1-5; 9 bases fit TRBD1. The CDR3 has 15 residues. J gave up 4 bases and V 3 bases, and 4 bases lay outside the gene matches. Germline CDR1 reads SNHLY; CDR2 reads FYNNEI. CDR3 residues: CASSDRDRENQPQHF. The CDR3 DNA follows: TGTGCCAGCAGTGACCGGGACAGGGAAAATCAGCCCCAGCATTTT.

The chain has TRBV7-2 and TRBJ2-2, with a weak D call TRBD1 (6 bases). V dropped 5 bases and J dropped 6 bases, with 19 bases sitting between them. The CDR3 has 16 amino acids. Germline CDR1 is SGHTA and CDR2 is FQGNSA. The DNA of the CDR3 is TGTGCCAGCAGCCAGCGACAGGCCATCACCGCCGGGGAGCTGTTTTTT. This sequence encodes CASSQRQAITAGELFF.